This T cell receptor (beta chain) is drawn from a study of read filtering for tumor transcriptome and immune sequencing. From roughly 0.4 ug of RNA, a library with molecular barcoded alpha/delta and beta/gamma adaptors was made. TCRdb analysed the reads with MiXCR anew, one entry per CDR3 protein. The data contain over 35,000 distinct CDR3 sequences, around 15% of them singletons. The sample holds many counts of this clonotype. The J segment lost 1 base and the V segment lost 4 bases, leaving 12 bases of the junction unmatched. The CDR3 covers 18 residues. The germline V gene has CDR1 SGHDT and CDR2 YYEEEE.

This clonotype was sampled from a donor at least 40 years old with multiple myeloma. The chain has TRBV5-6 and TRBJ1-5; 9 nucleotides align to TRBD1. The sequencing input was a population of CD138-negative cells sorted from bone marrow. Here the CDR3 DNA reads TGTGCCAGCAGCCGGGGACAGGGAGGTGTATGGAGCAATCAGCCCCAGCATTTT. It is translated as CASSRGQGGVWSNQPQHF. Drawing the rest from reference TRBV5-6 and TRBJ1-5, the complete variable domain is DAGVTQSPTHLIKTRGQQVTLRCSPKSGHDTVSWYQQALGQGPQFIFQYYEEEERQRGNFPDRFSGHQFPNYSSELNVNALLLGDSALYLCASSRGQGGVWSNQPQHFGDGTRLSIL.